This TCR beta chain was obtained from a study of control samples from healthy donors and cancer patients. Sequenced by immunoSEQ multiplex PCR; TCRdb stores in-frame clones only, minus some. The sample records 100,000 to 150,000 clones, about nine tenths being singletons. Per the germline V gene, CDR1 is SEHNR and CDR2 is FQNEAQ (reference sequence). The CDR3 totals 12 residues. Germline trimming cut 0 bases from V and 10 bases from J; bases unmatched to any gene: 2. Sequencing was performed on blood. The origin of this receptor is a man in his late teens or twenties in good health. The V and J genes are TRBV7-9 and TRBJ1-2, with 7 positions matching TRBD1. The CDR3 sequence: CASSLAQGDYTF. The CDR3 bases are TGTGCCAGCAGCTTAGCGCAGGGGGACTACACCTTC.